Below, one T cell receptor beta chain is given with its context. The record originates from a study of OX40 agonist ivuxolimab in advanced cancers. Study summary: Patients took ivuxolimab, an agonistic anti-OX40 (CD134) antibody. Three patients, one with hepatocellular carcinoma and two with cutaneous melanoma, responded partially.

The ends were cut back, 8 bases at V and 6 bases at J, with 12 bases in the middle. This CDR3 spans 12 amino acids. CDR1 and CDR2 from the germline V gene are SNHLY and FYNNEI. Generated by immunoSEQ multiplex PCR, the TCRdb table keeps only in-frame clones and is missing some. This sample has 8,500 to 10,000 clones, with 70% to 90% found just once. Sample: CD4+ or CD8+ T cells sorted from blood, taken in a trial of the OX40 agonist ivuxolimab. V is TRBV2 and J is TRBJ2-3, with a possible D match to TRBD2 (5 bases). The TCR comes from an adult with an advanced solid tumor such as melanoma, head and neck, liver or kidney cancer. Here the CDR3 DNA reads TGTGCCAGCTCTGGACTTGACGATACGCAGTATTTT. It encodes CASSGLDDTQYF.